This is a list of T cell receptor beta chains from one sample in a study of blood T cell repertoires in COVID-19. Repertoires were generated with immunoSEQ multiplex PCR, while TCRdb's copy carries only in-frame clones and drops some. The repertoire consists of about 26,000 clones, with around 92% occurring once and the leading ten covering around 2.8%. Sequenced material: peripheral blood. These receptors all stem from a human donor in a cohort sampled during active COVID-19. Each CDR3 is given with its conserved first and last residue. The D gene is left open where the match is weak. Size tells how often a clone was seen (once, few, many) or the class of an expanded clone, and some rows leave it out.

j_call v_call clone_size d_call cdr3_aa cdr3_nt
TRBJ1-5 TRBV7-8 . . CASSSTSGGQNQPQHF TGTGCCAGCAGCTCTACCTCGGGGGGGCAGAATCAGCCCCAGCATTTT
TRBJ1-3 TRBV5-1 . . CASSLARGGGNTIYF TGCGCCAGCAGCTTGGCCAGGGGTGGTGGAAACACCATATATTTT
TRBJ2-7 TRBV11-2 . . CASSSGFGFGGGEQYF TGTGCCAGCAGCTCTGGATTTGGTTTCGGGGGAGGCGAGCAGTACTTC
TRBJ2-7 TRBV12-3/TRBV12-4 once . CASSLGGVYEQYF TGTGCCAGCAGTTTAGGAGGAGTCTACGAGCAGTACTTC
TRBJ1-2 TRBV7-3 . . CASSPQADTPYGYTF TGTGCCAGCAGCCCACAGGCGGACACCCCGTATGGCTACACCTTC
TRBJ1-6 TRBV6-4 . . CAGRVGLYNSPLHF TGTGCCGGCAGGGTGGGCCTCTATAATTCACCCCTCCACTTT
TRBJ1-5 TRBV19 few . CASSIGPTGRQPQHF TGTGCCAGTAGTATAGGCCCCACGGGTCGTCAGCCCCAGCATTTT
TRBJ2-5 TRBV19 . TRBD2 CASTRTGLAGLETQYF TGTGCCAGTACCCGCACGGGACTAGCGGGGCTGGAGACCCAGTACTTC
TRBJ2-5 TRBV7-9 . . CASSLVMGYLQETQYF TGTGCCAGCAGCTTAGTTATGGGCTACCTCCAAGAGACCCAGTACTTC
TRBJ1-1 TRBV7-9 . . CASSLPGATEAFF TGTGCCAGCAGCTTACCAGGGGCCACTGAAGCTTTCTTT
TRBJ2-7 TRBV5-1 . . CASSAGLSGEQYF TGCGCCAGCAGCGCGGGACTCTCTGGGGAGCAGTACTTC
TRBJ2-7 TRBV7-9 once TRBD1 CASSFSGGQGYEQYF TGTGCCAGCAGCTTTTCTGGGGGACAGGGCTACGAGCAGTACTTC
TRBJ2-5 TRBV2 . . CASSEEGMETQYF TGTGCCAGCAGTGAAGAGGGGATGGAGACCCAGTACTTC
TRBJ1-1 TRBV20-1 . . CSAAGPTEAFF TGCAGTGCTGCAGGGCCCACTGAAGCTTTCTTT
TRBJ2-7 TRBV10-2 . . CASTTEYEQYF TGCGCCAGCACTACTGAGTACGAGCAGTACTTC
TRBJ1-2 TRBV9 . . CASSLSWTDNYGYTF TGTGCCAGCAGCCTATCCTGGACAGATAACTATGGCTACACCTTC
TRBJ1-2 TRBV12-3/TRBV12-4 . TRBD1 CASSEDRVGGYTF TGTGCCAGCAGTGAGGACAGGGTTGGTGGCTACACCTTC
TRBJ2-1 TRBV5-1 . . CASSVRGSGSYNEQFF TGCGCCAGCAGCGTCAGAGGATCAGGGTCCTACAATGAGCAGTTCTTC
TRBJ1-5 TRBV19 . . CASSIARAQPQHF TGTGCCAGTAGTATTGCGCGAGCCCAGCCCCAGCATTTT
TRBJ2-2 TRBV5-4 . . CASSLLGRKPGELFF TGTGCCAGCAGCTTGCTGGGGCGGAAACCCGGGGAGCTGTTTTTT
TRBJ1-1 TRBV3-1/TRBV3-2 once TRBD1 CASSLRTGLMDTEAFF TGTGCCAGCAGCCTCCGGACAGGGCTTATGGACACTGAAGCTTTCTTT
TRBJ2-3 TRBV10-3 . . CAIERQGADTQYF TGTGCCATAGAGAGGCAGGGTGCAGATACGCAGTATTTT
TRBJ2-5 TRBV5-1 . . CASSGPGQETQYF TGCGCCAGCAGCGGGCCCGGCCAAGAGACCCAGTACTTC
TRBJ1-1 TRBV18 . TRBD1 CASSVTGKNTEAFF TGTGCCAGCTCTGTGACAGGGAAGAACACTGAAGCTTTCTTT
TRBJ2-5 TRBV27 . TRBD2 CASSFGTRPETQYF TGTGCCAGCAGTTTCGGGACTAGGCCAGAGACCCAGTACTTC
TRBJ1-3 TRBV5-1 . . CASADSAPNSGNTIYF TGCGCCAGCGCGGACAGTGCCCCGAACTCTGGAAACACCATATATTTT
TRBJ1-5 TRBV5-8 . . CASSLGLSIGNQPQHF TGTGCCAGCAGCTTGGGCCTATCCATCGGCAATCAGCCCCAGCATTTT